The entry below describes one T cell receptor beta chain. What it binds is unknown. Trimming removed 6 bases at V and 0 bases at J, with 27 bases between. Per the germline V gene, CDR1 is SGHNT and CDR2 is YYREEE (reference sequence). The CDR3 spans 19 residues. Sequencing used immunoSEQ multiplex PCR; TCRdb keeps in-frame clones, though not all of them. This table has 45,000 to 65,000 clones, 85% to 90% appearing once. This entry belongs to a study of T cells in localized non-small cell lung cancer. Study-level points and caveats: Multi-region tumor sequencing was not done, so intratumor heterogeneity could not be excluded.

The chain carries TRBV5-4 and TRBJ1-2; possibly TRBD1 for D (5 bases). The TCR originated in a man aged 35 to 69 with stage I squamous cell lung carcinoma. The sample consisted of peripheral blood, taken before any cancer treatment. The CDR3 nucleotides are TGTGCCAGCACCTCGGGGGGGATCGGACCTCCTCTGTCTAACTATGGCTACACCTTC. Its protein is CASTSGGIGPPLSNYGYTF.